One sample yielded the 14 T cell receptor beta chains listed below, sequenced in a study of T cell therapy after organ transplantation. What these receptors recognize is not known. Time point given: 4-8 weeks after completion of therapy. The repertoire was sequenced with immunoSEQ multiplex PCR; TCRdb's copy has only in-frame clones and lacks some. The sample has 2,500 to 4,000 clones, approximately 80% seen once. Material: CD8+ T cells from blood, obtained after autologous CMV-specific T cell therapy. The receptors come from a human patient who had received a solid organ transplant and had CMV disease. Some T cells may be supplied by the graft donor.

The chain links TRBV4-1 to TRBJ2-1; D is unresolved. Trimming stripped 0 bases from V and 5 bases from J, with 14 bases between. There are 16 residues in the CDR3. Germline CDR1 and CDR2: MGHRA and YSYEKL. The CDR3 nucleotides read TGCGCCAGCAGCCAAGATCATCTCCGTCCTAACAATGAGCAGTTCTTC. Its protein product is CASSQDHLRPNNEQFF.

This chain uses TRBV7-9 with TRBJ1-2; TRBD1 matches 9 bases. The V gene end was trimmed by 7 bases and the J gene end by 2 bases; junction bases not matched to a gene: 8. Per the germline V gene, CDR1 is SEHNR and CDR2 is FQNEAQ (reference sequence). The length of the CDR3 is 15 residues. DNA for the CDR3: TGTGCCAGCACCAAGACAGGGGGAAACAACTATGGCTACACCTTC. As protein: CASTKTGGNNYGYTF. Drawing the rest from reference TRBV7-9 and TRBJ1-2, the complete variable domain is DTGVSQNPRHKITKRGQNVTFRCDPISEHNRLYWYRQTLGQGPEFLTYFQNEAQLEKSRLLSDRFSAERPKGSFSTLEIQRTEQGDSAMYLCASTKTGGNNYGYTFGSGTRLTVV.

The CDR3 region is CASSQVTITRTDTQYF. CDR3 in DNA: TGCGCCAGCAGCCAAGTCACTATCACCAGGACAGATACGCAGTATTTT. The chain recombines TRBV4-3 with TRBJ2-3, with D hard to call. Trimming removed 1 base at V and 3 bases at J, with 14 bases between. This CDR3 has 16 amino acids. CDR1 is LGHNA, CDR2 YSLEER, per germline.

Only one count was recorded for this clone. V and J are TRBV28 and TRBJ2-3; 11 bases are shared with TRBD2. J was trimmed by 0 bases and V by 3 bases; bases with no gene match: 2. The length of the CDR3 is 16 residues. The germline V gene has CDR1 MDHEN and CDR2 SYDVKM. CDR3 sequence (DNA): TGTGCCAGCAGTTTCTGGACTAGCGGGAGCACAGATACGCAGTATTTT. Translation: CASSFWTSGSTDTQYF.

V and J are TRBV25-1 and TRBJ2-7; D gene uncertain. CDR1 is MGHDK and CDR2 is SYGVNS in the germline V gene. V shed 3 bases and J shed 2 bases, with 11 bases lying between them. CDR3 length: 14 residues. DNA of the CDR3: TGTGCCAGCAGTGACGCCAGAAATCCCTACGAGCAGTACTTC. Translated, it gives CASSDARNPYEQYF.

This sequence joins TRBV16 and TRBJ1-6; TRBD1 agrees at 7 bases. With V trimmed by 8 bases and J by 5 bases, 12 bases remained unmatched. The CDR3 is 16 residues long. Germline CDR1 and CDR2: KGHSY and FQNENV. Here the CDR3 DNA reads TGTGCCAGCTACCCGACACAGGGGTTCGATAATTCACCCCTCCACTTT. It translates to CASYPTQGFDNSPLHF.

The rearrangement joins TRBV5-4 to TRBJ2-5; 10 nucleotides line up with TRBD2. Germline values: CDR1 SGHNT, CDR2 YYREEE (reference sequence). J was trimmed by 0 bases and V by 5 bases; bases with no gene match: 7. The CDR3 loop spans 16 amino acids. CDR3 protein: CASSSGLADYQETQYF. Written as DNA, the CDR3 is TGTGCCAGCAGTTCCGGACTAGCGGATTACCAAGAGACCCAGTACTTC. The variable domain in full, completed from reference TRBV5-4 and TRBJ2-5, reads ETGVTQSPTHLIKTRGQQVTLRCSSQSGHNTVSWYQQALGQGPQFIFQYYREEENGRGNFPPRFSGLQFPNYSSELNVNALELDDSALYLCASSSGLADYQETQYFGPGTRLLVL.

The rearrangement uses TRBV13 and TRBJ2-2; no firm D call. There are 13 residues in the CDR3. Trimming removed 0 bases from V and 7 bases from J, with 6 bases in between. Germline CDR1 PRHDT, CDR2 FYEKMQ (reference sequence). CDR3 residues: CASSLGVDGELFF. The CDR3 DNA reads as TGTGCCAGCAGCTTAGGGGTAGACGGGGAGCTGTTTTTT.

This chain links TRBV6-6 with TRBJ2-1; 7 bases line up with TRBD2. CDR1 MNHNY and CDR2 SVGAGI come from the germline V gene (reference sequence). There are 14 residues in the CDR3. Losses at the gene ends were 4 bases for V and 8 bases for J; bases not matched to a gene: 8. The CDR3 DNA reads TGTGCCAGCAGTTCGAGCGGGACCGGCGATGAGCAGTTCTTC. Its protein is CASSSSGTGDEQFF.

This clone is medium-sized (0.01 to 0.1%). The rearrangement uses TRBV4-2 and TRBJ2-7; perhaps TRBD2 as D (5 bases). Per the germline V gene, CDR1 is LGHNA and CDR2 is YNFKEQ. The CDR3 loop spans 19 amino acids. V was pared by 0 bases and J by 2 bases, with 23 bases between. The CDR3 region is CASSQEVPVGYLTTYEQYF. CDR3 nucleotides: TGTGCCAGCAGCCAAGAAGTGCCCGTCGGCTATTTGACTACCTACGAGCAGTACTTC.

A single count supports this clone. The V and J genes are TRBV27 and TRBJ2-5; 7 bases agree with TRBD2. The V segment lost 8 bases and the J segment 3 bases; nucleotides outside the gene matches: 9. Germline V gene data show CDR1 as MNHEY and CDR2 as SMNVEV (reference sequence). The CDR3 is 14 amino acids. CDR3 sequence reads: CASWGTSAKETQYF. DNA for the CDR3: TGTGCCAGCTGGGGCACTAGCGCGAAAGAGACCCAGTACTTC.

The CDR3 region is CASSSRTGNYGYTF. CDR3 DNA sequence: TGTGCCAGCAGTTCAAGGACAGGGAACTATGGCTACACCTTC. The chain employs TRBV27 and TRBJ1-2; 8 bases map to TRBD1. Germline CDR1 MNHEY, CDR2 SMNVEV (reference sequence). The V segment lost 4 bases and the J segment 2 bases; nucleotides outside the gene matches: 3. The CDR3 runs 14 residues.

This clone has only one observation. The rearrangement uses TRBV4-3 and TRBJ2-7; 10 bases are a match to TRBD1. The V gene's germline CDR1 is LGHNA and CDR2 YSLEER. The CDR3 has 15 amino acids. V gave up 3 bases and J gave up 1 base; unmatched junction bases: 3. The CDR3 loop is CASSQAGQGSYEQYF. CDR3 bases: TGCGCCAGCAGCCAGGCGGGACAGGGGTCCTACGAGCAGTACTTC.

The chain is built from TRBV7-2 and TRBJ1-2, with TRBD1 identical over 9 bases. Germline CDR1 reads SGHTA; CDR2 reads FQGNSA. V lost 3 bases to trimming and J lost 6 bases; unmatched junction nucleotides: 8. The CDR3 extends over 15 amino acids. CDR3: CASSLTTGGWDGYTF. The CDR3 DNA follows: TGTGCCAGCAGCTTGACGACAGGGGGGTGGGATGGCTACACCTTC.